What follows are 17 T cell receptor beta chains derived from one specimen sequenced in a study of beta chain features in type 1 diabetes (dated by TCRdb to the late 2010s). Library preparation used the immunoSEQ multiplex PCR assay. The entire isolated RNA was reverse transcribed using the High Capacity cDNA Reverse Transcription Kit, and thus expressed TCRB transcripts were sequenced. TCRdb mirrors the immuneACCESS table, restricted to in-frame sequences. Some clones are absent from its copies; in checked studies, under half trace to an unresolved V gene, and the reason for the others is unknown. Here the sample has roughly 610,000 clones; around a sixth occur a single time. About 0.097% of the sample goes to the ten largest clones. Sequences were obtained from naive CD4+ T cells from blood. The cell subset or site label on this specimen signifies: true naive CD4+ T cells. The receptors originated from a man between 18 and 29 years old in good health.

This clone has just a few counts. The CDR3 DNA reads as TGCGCCAGCAGCTTGGCCGGACTAGCGGGGATCAATGAGCAGTTCTTC. It is translated as CASSLAGLAGINEQFF. The V call is TRBV5-1, the J call TRBJ2-1, with 12 bases matching TRBD2. The ends lost 0 bases at V and 6 bases at J; junction bases unmatched: 4. CDR3 length equals 16 residues. Germline loops: CDR1 SGHRS, CDR2 YFSETQ.

The chain joins TRBV28 to TRBJ2-7, with 7 bases that match TRBD2. The length of the CDR3 is 16 residues. Germline trimming cut 2 bases from V and 0 bases from J; bases unmatched to any gene: 7. Germline V gene sequence: CDR1 MDHEN, CDR2 SYDVKM. CDR3 sequence reads: CASSLHLAVLSYEQYF. CDR3 DNA: TGTGCCAGCAGTTTACATCTAGCGGTTCTCTCCTACGAGCAGTACTTC. The variable domain in full, with the rest retrieved from reference TRBV28 and TRBJ2-7, is DVKVTQSSRYLVKRTGEKVFLECVQDMDHENMFWYRQDPGLGLRLIYFSYDVKMKEKGDIPEGYSVSREKKERFSLILESASTNQTSMYLCASSLHLAVLSYEQYFGPGTRLTVT.

This clone was counted only a few times. The V call is TRBV7-2, the J call TRBJ1-6; D possibly corresponds to TRBD1 (6 bases). Trimming took 7 bases from V and 10 from J, leaving 17 bases between them. Germline loops: CDR1 SGHTA, CDR2 FQGNSA. CDR3 length: 14 residues. The CDR3 DNA reads TGTGCCAGCACTCAAAAGGGGGGCGACTCACCCCTCCACTTT. Protein product: CASTQKGGDSPLHF.

This clone was seen more than once but under ten times. The J gene is TRBJ2-2, the V gene TRBV28; TRBD2 matches at 7 bases. The CDR3 runs to 15 residues. V lost 5 bases, J lost 0 bases, and 3 bases stayed unmatched. Germline CDR1 MDHEN, CDR2 SYDVKM. The CDR3 bases are TGTGCCAGCAGTACTAGCGTAGCGAACACCGGGGAGCTGTTTTTT. Amino acid sequence: CASSTSVANTGELFF.

The table lists this clone with a few counts. Written as DNA, the CDR3 is TGTGCCAGCAGTACAGGTAATCAGCCCCAGCATTTT. Translation gives CASSTGNQPQHF. This sequence joins TRBV6-6 and TRBJ1-5; D might be TRBD1 (5 bases). V was clipped by 5 bases and J by 4 bases, with 6 bases between them. CDR1 and CDR2 (germline): MNHNY, SVGAGI (reference sequence). The CDR3 has 12 amino acids.

The chain links TRBV9 to TRBJ2-5; D is uncertain. Per the germline V gene, CDR1 is SGDLS and CDR2 is YYNGEE. V was pared by 0 bases and J by 1 base, with 7 bases between. The CDR3 is 14 residues long. The CDR3 protein is CASSVGGGQETQYF. Here the CDR3 DNA reads TGTGCCAGCAGCGTAGGAGGTGGCCAAGAGACCCAGTACTTC. The whole variable domain, remainder taken from reference TRBV9 and TRBJ2-5, is DSGVTQTPKHLITATGQRVTLRCSPRSGDLSVYWYQQSLDQGLQFLIQYYNGEERAKGNILERFSAQQFPDLHSELNLSSLELGDSALYFCASSVGGGQETQYFGPGTRLLVL.

The chain employs TRBV27 and TRBJ2-4; 9 bases agree with TRBD1. V lost 5 bases and J lost 4; bases outside the gene matches: 6. The CDR3 consists of 15 residues. Germline V gene data show CDR1 as MNHEY and CDR2 as SMNVEV (reference sequence). The CDR3 nucleotides are TGTGCCAGCAGTCAGCCCGGGACAGGGAAAAACATTCAGTACTTC. It codes for CASSQPGTGKNIQYF.

This clone was counted only a few times. The chain uses TRBV5-4 and TRBJ2-5; possibly TRBD1 or TRBD2 for D (5 bases each). Looked up from germline, CDR1 is SGHNT and CDR2 is YYREEE (reference sequence). V lost 4 bases and J lost 2, with 18 bases in between. The CDR3 length is 16 residues. The CDR3 loop reads CASSRRGRAKQETQYF. The CDR3 DNA follows: TGTGCCAGCAGCCGAAGGGGACGGGCGAAACAAGAGACCCAGTACTTC.

The chain joins TRBV11-3 to TRBJ2-1; 15 nucleotides align to TRBD2. The CDR3 extends over 17 amino acids. With 5 bases clipped from V and 4 bases from J, the junction kept 6 bases outside the gene matches. Germline-derived CDR1 and CDR2 are SGHNT and YENEEA. The DNA for the CDR3 is TGTGCCAGCAGCCCAGGGACTAGCGGGAGGCCTTACAATGAGCAGTTCTTC. Translating gives CASSPGTSGRPYNEQFF.

This chain uses TRBV4-2 with TRBJ2-3; either TRBD1 or TRBD2 may supply D (6 bases each). Per the germline V gene, CDR1 is LGHNA and CDR2 is YNFKEQ. The CDR3 sequence is 17 residues long. Between the trimmed V and J ends, which lost 4 bases and 3 bases, there was a span of 20 bases. CDR3 region: CASSPTPWGAWTDTQYF. CDR3 DNA: TGTGCCAGCAGCCCGACGCCCTGGGGGGCTTGGACAGATACGCAGTATTTT.

The chain couples TRBV7-9 to TRBJ2-2, with D uncertain. CDR1 is SEHNR, CDR2 FQNEAQ, per germline (reference sequence). There are 16 residues in the CDR3. V lost 8 bases and J 4 bases, leaving 20 bases between the germline ends. The CDR3 DNA follows: TGTGCCAGCTCTAAAGGGAACTGGTATTTCACCGGGGAGCTGTTTTTT. It encodes CASSKGNWYFTGELFF.

This clone turned up a few times. The chain joins TRBV29-1 to TRBJ2-2; TRBD1 agrees at 9 bases. V lost 6 bases to trimming and J lost 5 bases; unmatched junction nucleotides: 10. The CDR3 has 15 residues. In germline, CDR1 is SQVTM, CDR2 ANQGSEA. The CDR3 reads CSVSTGGKSTGELFF. The CDR3 nucleotides read TGCAGCGTCTCGACAGGGGGAAAGTCTACCGGGGAGCTGTTTTTT.

V is TRBV4-3 and J is TRBJ1-2, with a weak D call TRBD1 (5 bases). Deletions cut 6 bases from V and 4 bases from J, with 15 bases between. Germline loops: CDR1 LGHNA, CDR2 YSLEER. The CDR3 consists of 14 residues. For the CDR3, the DNA is TGCGCCAGCAGACGGGACGAGGGGAGCTATGGCTACACCTTC. It specifies CASRRDEGSYGYTF.

This clone was counted between two and nine times. This sequence joins TRBV7-6 and TRBJ1-2; D perhaps matches TRBD1 (5 bases). The CDR3 extends over 14 amino acids. Germline CDR1 and CDR2: SGHVS and FNYEAQ. The V gene lost 2 bases and the J gene lost 5 bases, with 12 bases spanning the gap. The DNA of the CDR3 is TGTGCCAGCAGCTTAACTGGGACGGATTATGGCTACACCTTC. This encodes CASSLTGTDYGYTF.

V and J are TRBV4-3 and TRBJ2-1; 7 bases are shared with TRBD2. Trimming at V came to 0 bases and at J to 8 bases, leaving 7 bases not matched to a gene. This CDR3 spans 15 amino acids. From germline, CDR1 is LGHNA and CDR2 YSLEER. The CDR3 nucleotides are TGCGCCAGCAGCCAAGAGTCGCGCGGGGGAGATGAGCAGTTCTTC. Its translation is CASSQESRGGDEQFF.

The chain has TRBV11-2 and TRBJ2-3; possible D gene TRBD1, 6 bases. This CDR3 is built from 15 residues. Trimming pared 3 bases from V and 3 bases from J, leaving 13 bases between. Germline V lookup: CDR1 SGHAT, CDR2 FQNNGV. CDR3 bases: TGTGCCAGCAGCTTGAGGGGGTTTTGGACAGATACGCAGTATTTT. Amino acids: CASSLRGFWTDTQYF.

This clone was detected a few times. Other DNA sequences in this specimen translate into the identical CDR3. The chain combines TRBV7-2 with TRBJ2-1; D gene unclear. Between the trimmed V and J ends, which lost 4 bases and 7 bases, there was a span of 8 bases. Germline loops: CDR1 SGHTA, CDR2 FQGNSA. The CDR3 length is 12 residues. The CDR3: CASSSLVNEQFF. CDR3 nucleotide sequence: TGTGCCAGCAGCTCGCTGGTTAATGAGCAGTTCTTC.